These 2 T cell receptor beta chains came from one sample sequenced in a study of blood T cell repertoires in COVID-19. The protocol was immunoSEQ multiplex PCR, while the TCRdb copy is restricted to in-frame clones and leaves out a portion. The table records around 67,000 clones, about 90% of them present only once. The sample consisted of peripheral blood. The receptors derive from a man aged 50-60 years with active COVID-19.

The V gene is TRBV5-1, the J gene TRBJ1-1, with D unclear. The germline CDR1 and CDR2 sequences are SGHRS and YFSETQ. The V end was cut by 0 bases, the J end by 8 bases, with 5 bases between. This CDR3 region has 11 residues. As DNA, the CDR3 is TGCGCCAGCAGCTTGGGACAAGAAGCTTTCTTT. Translated: CASSLGQEAFF.

V is TRBV18 and J is TRBJ1-1; 12 bases are a match to TRBD1. With V trimmed by 3 bases and J by 0 bases, 2 bases remained unmatched. CDR3 size: 16 residues. Germline CDR1 reads KGHSH; CDR2 reads LQKENI. The CDR3 region has the DNA TGTGCCAGCTCACCGGGACAGGGGGCATTGAACACTGAAGCTTTCTTT. This translates into CASSPGQGALNTEAFF.